These 28 T cell receptor beta chains share one sample of origin, sequenced in a study of blood T cell repertoires in COVID-19. The table came from immunoSEQ multiplex PCR; TCRdb's copy has only in-frame clones and leaves some out. The sample holds 80,000 to 100,000 clones; around 87% are singletons and the top ten take around 20%. Source material: peripheral blood. The receptors shown here come from a human donor in a cohort sampled during active COVID-19.

J is TRBJ2-7 and V is TRBV7-2; D is possibly TRBD2 (6 bases). The germline gives CDR1 SGHTA, CDR2 FQGNSA. CDR3 length: 15 residues. V was pared by 5 bases and J by 0 bases, with 14 bases between. CDR3 in DNA: TGTGCCAGCAGCCCCGGTATAGCGGACTCCTACGAGCAGTACTTC. Translated: CASSPGIADSYEQYF. Full variable domain (remainder filled in from reference TRBV7-2 and TRBJ2-7): GAGVSQSPSNKVTEKGKDVELRCDPISGHTALYWYRQSLGQGLEFLIYFQGNSAPDKSGLPSDRFSAERTGGSVSTLTIQRTQQEDSAVYLCASSPGIADSYEQYFGPGTRLTVT.

The chain has TRBV7-2 and TRBJ1-2; D gene unclear. Germline CDR1 reads SGHTA; CDR2 reads FQGNSA. With 0 bases removed from V and 4 bases from J, the gap between germline ends came to 12 bases. The CDR3 loop spans 15 amino acids. CDR3 coding DNA: TGTGCCAGCAGCTTAGCTACGTCGGAGGGCTATGGCTACACCTTC. Translating it yields CASSLATSEGYGYTF.

This chain joins TRBV19 and TRBJ2-1, with 9 nucleotides matching TRBD2. V gave up 6 bases and J gave up 7 bases; unmatched junction bases: 10. There are 15 residues in the CDR3. Germline CDR1 and CDR2: LNHDA and SQIVND (reference sequence). CDR3 loop: CASRTSSGSLNEQFF. CDR3 in DNA: TGTGCCAGTAGGACAAGTAGCGGGAGCTTGAATGAGCAGTTCTTC. The variable domain in full, completed from reference TRBV19 and TRBJ2-1, reads DGGITQSPKYLFRKEGQNVTLSCEQNLNHDAMYWYRQDPGQGLRLIYYSQIVNDFQKGDIAEGYSVSREKKESFPLTVTSAQKNPTAFYLCASRTSSGSLNEQFFGPGTRLTVL.

The chain joins TRBV2 to TRBJ1-4; D not certain. This CDR3 comprises 14 residues. CDR1 SNHLY and CDR2 FYNNEI come from the germline V gene. Trimming pared 7 bases from V and 0 bases from J, leaving 9 bases between. CDR3 bases: TGTGCCAGCACCGGGGTTGCAACTAATGAAAAACTGTTTTTT. Encoded protein: CASTGVATNEKLFF.

The rearrangement links TRBV21-1 to TRBJ2-5; the DNA was not compared with TRBD2, the D call given in the table. TRBV21-1 counts as a pseudogene. This CDR3 has 20 amino acids. CDR3 coding DNA: TGTGCCAGCAGCCCACAAACGAACCTAGCGGGAGGGGCGGGAGAAGAGACCCAGTACTTC. This translates into CASSPQTNLAGGAGEETQYF.

V usage is TRBV19 and J usage is TRBJ1-1, with 7 bases aligning to TRBD1. V dropped 4 bases and J dropped 4; count of bases not matched to a gene: 6. Germline V CDR1 and CDR2: LNHDA, SQIVND (reference sequence). CDR3 length: 14 residues. As DNA, the CDR3 is TGTGCCAGTAGTAAAGACAGGGATCGCACTGAAGCTTTCTTT. Encoded protein: CASSKDRDRTEAFF.

The chain carries TRBV24-1 and TRBJ1-4; D is unclear. Trimming left V 7 bases short and J 0 bases short, with 17 bases between. The CDR3 covers 17 residues. Germline V gene sequence: CDR1 KGHDR, CDR2 SFDVKD. DNA of the CDR3: TGTGCCACCAGGGAAAGAACCCTAGTTGCAACTAATGAAAAACTGTTTTTT. Residues: CATRERTLVATNEKLFF.

The chain employs TRBV7-8 and TRBJ2-1; D is unresolved. Germline CDR1 reads SGHVS; CDR2 reads FQNEAQ. Trimming stripped 2 bases from V and 0 bases from J, with 5 bases between. This CDR3 has 14 amino acids. The CDR3 DNA follows: TGTGCCAGCAGCTTACCAAACTCCTACAATGAGCAGTTCTTC. Translation: CASSLPNSYNEQFF.

CDR3: CASSPRQGPETQYF. CDR3 nucleotides: TGTGCCAGCTCACCCCGACAGGGGCCAGAGACCCAGTACTTC. This sequence joins TRBV18 and TRBJ2-5, with 8 bases fitting TRBD1. This CDR3 region has 14 residues. Germline V lookup: CDR1 KGHSH, CDR2 LQKENI. V gave up 3 bases and J gave up 4 bases; unmatched junction bases: 4.

V usage is TRBV27 and J usage is TRBJ2-1; 15 bases are a match to TRBD2. V shed 4 bases and J 4 bases; nucleotides not matched to a gene: 8. Germline V CDR1 and CDR2: MNHEY, SMNVEV (reference sequence). The CDR3 is 18 residues long. The CDR3 bases are TGTGCCAGCAGTTATTCAGGGACTAGCGGGAGGTTATACAATGAGCAGTTCTTC. Translating gives CASSYSGTSGRLYNEQFF.

This chain connects TRBV14 to TRBJ2-7; D unclear. Germline CDR1 is SGHDN and CDR2 is FVKESK. The length of the CDR3 is 12 residues. Between the trimmed V and J ends, which lost 1 base and 7 bases, there was a span of 8 bases. The CDR3 protein is CASSQALGEQYF. The DNA of the CDR3 is TGTGCCAGCAGCCAAGCGCTAGGAGAGCAGTACTTC.

For this clone: Other nucleotide sequences in the sample specify the same CDR3. This rearrangement joins TRBV18 to TRBJ2-5, with D possibly being TRBD2 (5 bases). Between the trimmed V and J ends, which lost 3 bases and 2 bases, there was a span of 7 bases. The CDR3 covers 13 residues. Germline assignment: CDR1 KGHSH and CDR2 LQKENI. The CDR3 protein is CASSPGSQETQYF. CDR3 DNA sequence: TGTGCCAGCTCACCGGGGAGTCAAGAGACCCAGTACTTC.

The chain recombines TRBV7-2 with TRBJ2-7; 7 nucleotides agree with TRBD2. CDR3 length: 13 amino acids. Trimming cost V 5 bases and J 3 bases; bases outside gene matches: 4. Looked up from germline, CDR1 is SGHTA and CDR2 is FQGNSA. CDR3 sequence: CASSPSGYYEQYF. The CDR3 DNA follows: TGTGCCAGCAGCCCTAGCGGATACTACGAGCAGTACTTC.

V is TRBV4-3 and J is TRBJ1-2, with 11 bases lining up with TRBD1. The length of the CDR3 is 15 residues. V lost 6 bases and J lost 5; bases outside the gene matches: 8. Germline loops: CDR1 LGHNA, CDR2 YSLEER. The CDR3 protein is CASSPGQGAKYGYTF. In DNA form, the CDR3 reads TGCGCCAGCAGTCCCGGACAGGGGGCAAAGTATGGCTACACCTTC.

The chain uses TRBV7-9 and TRBJ1-1, with 9 nucleotides matching TRBD1. The CDR3 totals 15 residues. CDR1 and CDR2 (germline): SEHNR, FQNEAQ (reference sequence). The V and J ends lost 6 bases and 2 bases, in that order; junction bases with no gene match: 7. The CDR3 spells CASRPKTGGNTEAFF. As DNA, the CDR3 is TGTGCCAGCAGACCCAAGACAGGGGGAAACACTGAAGCTTTCTTT.

Of note for this clone: The CDR3 does not close with the conserved phenylalanine or tryptophan, likely indicating a read error. The limits of the CDR3 on the DNA are not certain, so only TCRdb's listed CDR3 is given. The chain is built from TRBV28 and TRBJ1-2; TRBD1, the table's D call, lacks a check against the DNA. Germline V gene sequence: CDR1 MDHEN, CDR2 SYDVKM. Counting both end residues, the CDR3 totals 13 amino acids. This chain's CDR3 is CASSYGNRGHLSL.

V is TRBV10-3 and J is TRBJ1-1; the D gene is possibly TRBD1 (6 bases). The CDR3 extends over 15 amino acids. V lost 5 bases and J lost 5, with 18 bases in between. CDR1 and CDR2 from the germline V gene are ENHRY and SYGVKD. CDR3: CAISPDGDTRTEAFF. The CDR3 nucleotides read TGTGCCATCAGTCCCGATGGGGACACCAGGACTGAAGCTTTCTTT.

This clone is categorized as medium-sized. The chain carries TRBV29-1 and TRBJ1-2; D is possibly TRBD1 (5 bases). Between the trimmed V and J ends, which lost 6 bases and 2 bases, there was a span of 10 bases. Germline loops: CDR1 SQVTM, CDR2 ANQGSEA. CDR3 size: 12 residues. Here the CDR3 reads CSVSGGNYGYTF. The DNA for the CDR3 is TGCAGCGTCTCCGGGGGAAACTATGGCTACACCTTC.

This chain links TRBV5-1 with TRBJ2-2; D not resolved. The CDR3 totals 13 residues. V dropped 4 bases and J dropped 0 bases, with 4 bases sitting between them. Per the germline V gene, CDR1 is SGHRS and CDR2 is YFSETQ. The CDR3 bases are TGCGCCAGCAGCCCGTCGAACACCGGGGAGCTGTTTTTT. This gives the protein CASSPSNTGELFF.

V and J are TRBV28 and TRBJ1-1; D perhaps matches TRBD1 (6 bases). This CDR3 region has 21 residues. V was shortened by 4 bases and J by 1 base, with 31 bases between the two germline ends. Germline V gene sequence: CDR1 MDHEN, CDR2 SYDVKM. The CDR3 DNA follows: TGTGCCAGCAGTTCGGTGATCACGGTCTTTGAGACAGGAGGAACGAACACTGAAGCTTTCTTT. Translation: CASSSVITVFETGGTNTEAFF.

J is TRBJ2-7 and V is TRBV10-3, with 7 positions matching TRBD2. CDR1 and CDR2 from the germline V gene are ENHRY and SYGVKD. CDR3 length equals 15 residues. With 0 bases clipped from V and 12 bases from J, the junction kept 14 bases outside the gene matches. The CDR3 loop is CAISESRDYIWRGYF. The CDR3, as DNA: TGTGCCATCAGTGAGTCCCGGGACTATATTTGGAGAGGGTACTTC.

CDR3 in DNA: TGTGCCAGCAGCTCAGAGGGATGGGGGACAGGGTCCGACGAGCAGTACTTC. Its translation is CASSSEGWGTGSDEQYF. The chain carries TRBV11-3 and TRBJ2-7; 9 nucleotides line up with TRBD1. Per the germline V gene, CDR1 is SGHNT and CDR2 is YENEEA. The CDR3 spans 17 residues. The V gene end was trimmed by 4 bases and the J gene end by 5 bases; junction bases not matched to a gene: 15.

This chain joins TRBV28 and TRBJ1-4; D is unresolved. CDR1 is MDHEN and CDR2 is SYDVKM in the germline V gene. V was pared by 6 bases and J by 10 bases, with 33 bases between. This CDR3 comprises 19 residues. This chain's CDR3 is CASRPLMERHKSLPGKLFF. CDR3 nucleotides: TGTGCCAGCAGACCTTTAATGGAGCGGCACAAATCCTTGCCCGGAAAACTGTTTTTT. Full variable domain (outside the CDR3, taken from reference TRBV28 and TRBJ1-4): DVKVTQSSRYLVKRTGEKVFLECVQDMDHENMFWYRQDPGLGLRLIYFSYDVKMKEKGDIPEGYSVSREKKERFSLILESASTNQTSMYLCASRPLMERHKSLPGKLFFGSGTQLSVL.

The genes are TRBV9 and TRBJ2-1, with 11 bases aligning to TRBD1. CDR1 is SGDLS and CDR2 is YYNGEE in the germline V gene. The CDR3 loop spans 18 amino acids. J gave up 4 bases and V 0 bases, and 9 bases lay outside the gene matches. CDR3 in DNA: TGTGCCAGCAGCGTAGGGACAGGGGGCTCCGTAGGATACAATGAGCAGTTCTTC. It encodes CASSVGTGGSVGYNEQFF.

The V call is TRBV6-2 or TRBV6-3, the J call TRBJ2-3, with TRBD2 identical over 10 bases. The trim removed 6 bases at V and 5 bases at J, leaving 11 bases unmatched. The CDR3 is 16 amino acids. Germline V gene data show CDR1 as MNHEY and CDR2 as SVGEGT. CDR3 bases: TGTGCCAGCAGCCCTTCAGCGGGAGGGTATAAAGATACGCAGTATTTT. Translation: CASSPSAGGYKDTQYF.

J is TRBJ1-5 and V is TRBV28, with 7 bases aligning to TRBD1. Germline V gives CDR1 MDHEN, CDR2 SYDVKM. With 6 bases clipped from V and 6 bases from J, the junction kept 20 bases outside the gene matches. The CDR3 is 18 residues long. CDR3 in amino acids: CASSPLGQEGLSGQPQHF. The CDR3 nucleotides read TGTGCCAGCAGCCCCCTAGGACAGGAGGGCTTATCCGGTCAGCCCCAGCATTTT.

The chain links TRBV28 to TRBJ1-6; TRBD1 aligns across 7 bases. CDR1 and CDR2 from the germline V gene are MDHEN and SYDVKM. Trimming took 6 bases from V and 4 from J; bases not matched to a gene: 6. This CDR3 has 15 amino acids. DNA of the CDR3: TGTGCCAGCAGGGCTCCGACAGGGTATAATTCACCCCTCCACTTT. It is translated as CASRAPTGYNSPLHF. The full variable domain, in which reference TRBV28 and TRBJ1-6 provide the parts outside the CDR3, is DVKVTQSSRYLVKRTGEKVFLECVQDMDHENMFWYRQDPGLGLRLIYFSYDVKMKEKGDIPEGYSVSREKKERFSLILESASTNQTSMYLCASRAPTGYNSPLHFGNGTRLTVT.

This clone was detected only a few times. Its ends do not fully match the called genes, so a read error is possible. The gene calls are TRBV2 and TRBJ2-7; possibly TRBD2 for D (5 bases). The germline gives CDR1 SNHLY, CDR2 FYNNEI. This CDR3 has 12 residues. CDR3 nucleotide sequence: TGTGCCAGCAGTCCGGGATCTTACGGGCAGTACTTC. Residues: CASSPGSYGQYF.